The 6 T cell receptor beta chains in this list originate from one sample, sequenced in a study of T cell clonality in common variable immunodeficiency. The method was immunoSEQ multiplex PCR; TCRdb's version includes in-frame clones alone and lacks a portion of them. The repertoire consists of 50,000 to 65,000 clones, none detected only once. The sequenced sample consisted of peripheral blood mononuclear cells. The origin of the receptors is a person aged 18-70 years in good health.

This clone was observed many times. The read terminates 3 residues ahead of where the CDR3 ends, so the germline J gene completes it. V and J are TRBV7-7 and TRBJ2-2; D is uncertain. V was pared by 2 bases and J by 7 bases, with 8 bases between. This CDR3 spans 13 amino acids. Germline-derived CDR1 and CDR2 are SSHAT and FNYEAQ (reference sequence). The CDR3 reads CASSLRIGGELFF. The covered CDR3 bases are TGTGCCAGCAGCTTAAGAATCGGCGGGGAG.

This clone was observed many times. Coverage ceases 3 residues before the CDR3 finishes, and the germline J gene fills in the end. The chain joins TRBV6-1 to TRBJ1-1; no definite D call. V dropped 4 bases and J dropped 1 base, with 13 bases sitting between them. The length of the CDR3 is 15 residues. Germline assignment: CDR1 MNHNS and CDR2 SASEGT. CDR3 protein: CASSAAATPNTEAFF. The CDR3 DNA, read in part, is TGTGCCAGCAGTGCGGCAGCGACCCCGAACACTGAA.

This clone was recorded at least ten times. The observed sequence ends 3 residues before the CDR3 terminus, with the missing tail filled in from the germline J gene. This chain uses TRBV4-1 with TRBJ1-2; 9 nucleotides align to TRBD1. V shed 0 bases, J shed 4 bases, and the junction held 6 bases outside the gene matches. Germline V gene lookup returns CDR1 MGHRA and CDR2 YSYEKL. The CDR3 has 16 residues. CDR3 sequence: CASSQDLGTGFYGYTF. The covered CDR3 bases are TGCGCCAGCAGCCAAGATCTCGGGACAGGGTTCTATGGC.

This clone was detected many times. The read falls 3 residues short of the CDR3 end, and the missing part is taken from the germline J gene. This rearrangement joins TRBV19 to TRBJ2-1, with 7 nucleotides matching TRBD2. Germline values: CDR1 LNHDA, CDR2 SQIVND (reference sequence). After removal of 1 base from V and 5 bases from J, the junction contained 5 bases not matched to a gene. This CDR3 is built from 15 residues. The sequenced CDR3 bases are TGTGCCAGTAGTATAGTGAGCGGGGCAAACAATGAG. Protein sequence: CASSIVSGANNE. In full, the CDR3 reads CASSIVSGANNEQFF.

In this sample, this clone turned up many times. The CDR3 goes on 3 residues after the read ends, and that part is filled in from the germline J gene. The chain carries TRBV2 and TRBJ2-1; TRBD1 might be the D (6 bases). The CDR3 has 13 residues. V dropped 2 bases and J dropped 7 bases, with 9 bases sitting between them. The germline V gene encodes CDR1 SNHLY and CDR2 FYNNEI. CDR3 region: CASSESDRNEQFF. Incomplete CDR3 DNA: TGTGCCAGCAGTGAATCGGACAGAAATGAG.

There are many counts of this clone. The observed sequence ends 3 residues before the CDR3 terminus, with the missing tail filled in from the germline J gene. The V call is TRBV6-1, the J call TRBJ2-1; the match to TRBD2 covers 7 bases. The CDR3 covers 18 residues. V shed 6 bases, J shed 3 bases, and the junction held 17 bases outside the gene matches. The germline CDR1 and CDR2 sequences are MNHNS and SASEGT. The CDR3 bases that were read are TGTGCCAGCAGCGAAAAGTGGCTTTGGGGGGGGAGCTACAATGAG. Translation gives CASSEKWLWGGSYNE. The full-length CDR3 reads as CASSEKWLWGGSYNEQFF.